This T cell receptor (beta chain) appears in the sequencing data of a study of response to subunit inactivated influenza vaccine (dated by TCRdb to 2016 to 2019). Study-level background: Deep quantitative T cell receptor repertoire profiling was used in the study to track responses to a trivalent subunit inactivated influenza vaccine. What the work shows at the level of the full study, not this receptor alone: The authors proposed that each seasonal influenza vaccination may bring in only a limited number of new T cells.

The library was generated by RT-PCR. TCRdb shows the sequencer as Illumina HiSeq 2500. Starting from the raw public reads, TCRdb applied fastp trimming at Q25, assembled clones with MiXCR and retained in-frame beta chains. Identical CDR3 protein sequences are pooled into one entry, listed with their most common genes and DNA. The table for this sample lists 710,000 or so distinct CDR3 sequences; 15% to 19% of them were counted only once. 9.5% to 13% of the sample lies in the top ten. The sample holds a few counts of this clonotype. Its recognized antigen is unknown. Per-base quality was not reported, and no clone a single base away is much larger than it. Trimming removed 4 bases from V and 1 base from J, leaving 11 bases between the germline ends. Looking up the germline V gene yields CDR1 SGHRS and CDR2 YFSETQ. The CDR3 starts with the cysteine, ends with the phenylalanine, and has 14 residues. This entry keeps only the CDR3 DNA: 42 bases, framed from base 1.

Sequences were derived from PBMCs from blood, sampled roughly 13 days after vaccination. This chain is built from TRBV5-1 and TRBJ1-1; the D gene is unclear. The receptor was derived from a man in his forties or fifties who received an inactivated influenza vaccine. Donor details come from another sample of the same person, matched by shared clones. The CDR3 in this case is CASSLTNKNTEAFF. The bases are TGCGCCAGCAGCCTTACAAATAAGAACACTGAAGCTTTCTTT.